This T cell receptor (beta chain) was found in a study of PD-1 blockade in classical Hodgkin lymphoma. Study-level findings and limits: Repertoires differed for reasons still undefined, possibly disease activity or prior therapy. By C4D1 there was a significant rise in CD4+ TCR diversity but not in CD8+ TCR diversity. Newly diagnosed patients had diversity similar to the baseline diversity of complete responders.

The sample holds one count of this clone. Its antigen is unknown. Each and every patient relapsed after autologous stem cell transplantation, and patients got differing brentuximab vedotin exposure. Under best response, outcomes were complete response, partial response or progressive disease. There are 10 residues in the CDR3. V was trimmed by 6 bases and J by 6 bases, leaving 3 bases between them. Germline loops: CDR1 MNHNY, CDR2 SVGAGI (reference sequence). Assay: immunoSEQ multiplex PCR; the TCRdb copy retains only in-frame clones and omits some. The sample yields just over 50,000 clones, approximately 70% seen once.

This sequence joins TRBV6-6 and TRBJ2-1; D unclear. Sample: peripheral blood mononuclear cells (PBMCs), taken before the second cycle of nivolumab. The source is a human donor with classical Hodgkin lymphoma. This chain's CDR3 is CASSLNEQFF. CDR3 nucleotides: TGTGCCAGCAGCCTCAATGAGCAGTTCTTC.